This T cell receptor (beta chain) was captured by sequencing in a study of shared clonotypes between healthy human individuals. In the case of this clone: The antigen remains undetermined.

The study, taken as a whole, reports: The small donor group covered limited genetic and exposure diversity.

Replicate PCRs from sorted subsets contained approximately 220 ng DNA, which is around 30,000 T cell genomes. TCRdb keeps only in-frame clones here, not all; method: immunoSEQ multiplex PCR. Of some 2,100,000 clones in the sample, roughly 91% were seen once. CD8 cells classed as naive were CD45RO-negative and positively selected for CCR7, excluding terminally differentiated effector memory CD45RA+ cells. Germline CDR1 LGHNA, CDR2 YSLEER. V trimming: 4 bases; J trimming: 2 bases; junction bases outside the gene matches: 10. The CDR3 covers 19 residues. Sequencing was performed on naive CD8+ T cells from PBMCs. The rearrangement links TRBV4-3 to TRBJ2-1, with 14 bases lining up with TRBD2. This TCR was sampled from a young man in good health. Some clones in this sample may be carry-over from other donors' samples. DNA for the CDR3: TGCGCCAGCAGCCCACGGGGACTAGCGGGAGTAAGAACCTACAATGAGCAGTTCTTC. As protein: CASSPRGLAGVRTYNEQFF.